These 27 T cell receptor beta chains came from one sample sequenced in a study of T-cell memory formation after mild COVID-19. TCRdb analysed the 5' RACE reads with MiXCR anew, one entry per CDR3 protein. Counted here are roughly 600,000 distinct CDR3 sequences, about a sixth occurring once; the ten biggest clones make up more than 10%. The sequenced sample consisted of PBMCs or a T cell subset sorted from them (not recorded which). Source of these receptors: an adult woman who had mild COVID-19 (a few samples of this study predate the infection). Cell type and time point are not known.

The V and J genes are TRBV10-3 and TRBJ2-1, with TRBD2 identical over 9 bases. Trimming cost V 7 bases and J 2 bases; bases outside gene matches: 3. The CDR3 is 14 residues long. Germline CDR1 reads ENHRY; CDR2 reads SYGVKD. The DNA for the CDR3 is TGTGCCATCATGGCTAGCGGGACCTACAATGAGCAGTTCTTC. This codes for CAIMASGTYNEQFF.

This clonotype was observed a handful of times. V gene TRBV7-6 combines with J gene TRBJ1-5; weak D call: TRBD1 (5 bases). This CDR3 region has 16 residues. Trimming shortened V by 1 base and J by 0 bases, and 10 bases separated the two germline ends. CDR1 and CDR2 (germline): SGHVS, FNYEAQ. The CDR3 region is CASSLGSGGSNQPQHF. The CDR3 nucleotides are TGTGCCAGCAGCTTAGGATCGGGGGGTAGCAATCAGCCCCAGCATTTT.

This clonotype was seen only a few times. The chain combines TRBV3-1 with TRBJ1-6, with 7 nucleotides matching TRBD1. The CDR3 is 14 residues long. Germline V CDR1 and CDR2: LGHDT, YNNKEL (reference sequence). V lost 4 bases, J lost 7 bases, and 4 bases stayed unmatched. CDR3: CASSPQGRNSPLHF. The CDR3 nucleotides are TGTGCCAGCAGCCCACAGGGGAGGAATTCACCCCTCCACTTT.

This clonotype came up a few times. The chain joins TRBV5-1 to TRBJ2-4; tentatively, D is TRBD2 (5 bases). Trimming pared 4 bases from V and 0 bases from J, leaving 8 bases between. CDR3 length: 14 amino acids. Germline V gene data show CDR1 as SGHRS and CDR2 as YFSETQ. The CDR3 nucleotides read TGCGCCAGCAGCATCGGGGAAGCCAAAAACATTCAGTACTTC. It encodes CASSIGEAKNIQYF.

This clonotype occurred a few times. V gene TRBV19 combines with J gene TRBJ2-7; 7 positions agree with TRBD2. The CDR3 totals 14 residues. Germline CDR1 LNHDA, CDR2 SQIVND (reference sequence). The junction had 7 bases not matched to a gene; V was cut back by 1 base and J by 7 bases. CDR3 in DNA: TGTGCCAGTAGTATAGCGGGAGGCCCTTATGAGCAGTACTTC. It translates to CASSIAGGPYEQYF.

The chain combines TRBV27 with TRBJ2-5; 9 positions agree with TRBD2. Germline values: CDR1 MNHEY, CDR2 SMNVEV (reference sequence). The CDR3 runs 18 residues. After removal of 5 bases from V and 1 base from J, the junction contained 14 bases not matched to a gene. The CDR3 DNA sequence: TGTGCCAGCAGTCCGACGCAGGGGGTAGCGGGGGCCCAAGAGACCCAGTACTTC. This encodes CASSPTQGVAGAQETQYF.

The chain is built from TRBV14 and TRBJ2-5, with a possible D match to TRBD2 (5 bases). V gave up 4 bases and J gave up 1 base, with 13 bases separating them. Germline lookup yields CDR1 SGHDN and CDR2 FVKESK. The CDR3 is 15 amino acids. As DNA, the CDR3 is TGTGCCAGCAGCCGCCAGCGAGGGTCCCAAGAGACCCAGTACTTC. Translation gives CASSRQRGSQETQYF.

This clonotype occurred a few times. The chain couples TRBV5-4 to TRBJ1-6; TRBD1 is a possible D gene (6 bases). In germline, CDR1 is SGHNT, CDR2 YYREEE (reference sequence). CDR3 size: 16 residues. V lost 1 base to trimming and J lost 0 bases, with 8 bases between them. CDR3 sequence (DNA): TGTGCCAGCAGCTTGAAAGGGGGCTCCTATAATTCACCCCTCCACTTT. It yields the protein CASSLKGGSYNSPLHF.

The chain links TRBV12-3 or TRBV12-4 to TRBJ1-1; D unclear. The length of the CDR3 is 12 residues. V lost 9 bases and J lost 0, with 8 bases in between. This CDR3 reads CASTAVNTEAFF. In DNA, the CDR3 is TGTGCCAGTACAGCTGTGAACACTGAAGCTTTCTTT.

CDR3 in amino acids: CASRAQGGNYGYTF. CDR3 coding DNA: TGTGCCAGCAGAGCGCAGGGAGGTAACTATGGCTACACCTTC. This chain connects TRBV5-6 to TRBJ1-2, with a weak D call TRBD1 (5 bases). The CDR3 totals 14 residues. V dropped 5 bases and J dropped 1 base, with 12 bases sitting between them. Per germline, CDR1 SGHDT and CDR2 YYEEEE.

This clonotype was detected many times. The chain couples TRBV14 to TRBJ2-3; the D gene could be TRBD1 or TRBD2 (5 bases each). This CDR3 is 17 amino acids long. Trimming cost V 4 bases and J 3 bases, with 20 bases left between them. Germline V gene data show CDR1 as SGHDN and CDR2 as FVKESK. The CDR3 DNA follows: TGTGCCAGCAGCCCCGGGGACCCCTTTGTAGGGACAGATACGCAGTATTTT. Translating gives CASSPGDPFVGTDTQYF.

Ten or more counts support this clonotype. This CDR3 is CASSLSGGYGYTF. CDR3 coding DNA: TGTGCCAGCAGTTTGTCCGGGGGCTATGGCTACACCTTC. The rearrangement links TRBV12-3 or TRBV12-4 to TRBJ1-2, with D maybe TRBD1 (5 bases). The CDR3 is 13 residues long. V was clipped by 3 bases and J by 4 bases, with 9 bases between them.

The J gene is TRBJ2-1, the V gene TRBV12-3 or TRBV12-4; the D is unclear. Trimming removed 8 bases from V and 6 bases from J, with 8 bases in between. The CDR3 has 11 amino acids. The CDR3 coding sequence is TGTGCCAGCGCTCTGGGCAATGAGCAGTTCTTC. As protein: CASALGNEQFF.

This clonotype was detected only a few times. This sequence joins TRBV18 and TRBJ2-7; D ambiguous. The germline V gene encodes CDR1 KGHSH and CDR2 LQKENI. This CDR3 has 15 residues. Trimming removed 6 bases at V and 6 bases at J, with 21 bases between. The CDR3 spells CASSQGVGSSGEQYF. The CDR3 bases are TGTGCCAGCTCCCAAGGCGTTGGTTCCTCTGGCGAGCAGTACTTC. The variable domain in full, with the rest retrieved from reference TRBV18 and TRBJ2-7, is NAGVMQNPRHLVRRRGQEARLRCSPMKGHSHVYWYRQLPEEGLKFMVYLQKENIIDESGMPKERFSAEFPKEGPSILRIQQVVRGDSAAYFCASSQGVGSSGEQYFGPGTRLTVT.

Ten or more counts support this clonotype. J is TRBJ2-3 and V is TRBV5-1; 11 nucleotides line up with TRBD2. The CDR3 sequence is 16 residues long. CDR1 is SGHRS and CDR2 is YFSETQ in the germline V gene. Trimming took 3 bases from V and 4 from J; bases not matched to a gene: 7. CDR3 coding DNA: TGCGCCAGCAGCTCCTTTAGCGGGGGGGCCCCAGATACGCAGTATTTT. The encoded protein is CASSSFSGGAPDTQYF. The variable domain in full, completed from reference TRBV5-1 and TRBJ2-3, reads KAGVTQTPRYLIKTRGQQVTLSCSPISGHRSVSWYQQTPGQGLQFLFEYFSETQRNKGNFPGRFSGRQFSNSRSEMNVSTLELGDSALYLCASSSFSGGAPDTQYFGPGTRLTVL.

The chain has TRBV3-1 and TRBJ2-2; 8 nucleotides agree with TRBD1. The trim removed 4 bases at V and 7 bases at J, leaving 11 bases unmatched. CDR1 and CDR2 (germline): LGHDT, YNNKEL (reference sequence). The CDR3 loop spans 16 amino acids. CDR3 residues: CASSPPGQGRGGELFF. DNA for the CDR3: TGTGCCAGCAGCCCTCCCGGACAGGGTCGAGGCGGGGAGCTGTTTTTT.

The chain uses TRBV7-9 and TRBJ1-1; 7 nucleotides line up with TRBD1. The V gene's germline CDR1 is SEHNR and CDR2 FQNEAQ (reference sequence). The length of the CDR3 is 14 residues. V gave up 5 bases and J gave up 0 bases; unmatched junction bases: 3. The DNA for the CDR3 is TGTGCCAGCAGCGTCGGGACAGTGAACACTGAAGCTTTCTTT. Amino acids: CASSVGTVNTEAFF.

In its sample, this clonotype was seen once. CDR3 nucleotide sequence: TGTGCCAGCAGCCCGCGGGGGCTAGCGGGGGACGAGCAGTACTTC. Encoded protein: CASSPRGLAGDEQYF. The V call is TRBV7-7, the J call TRBJ2-7; 10 bases agree with TRBD2. Germline V gene sequence: CDR1 SSHAT, CDR2 FNYEAQ (reference sequence). Trimming removed 5 bases from V and 5 bases from J; junction bases left unmatched: 9. This CDR3 is built from 15 residues.

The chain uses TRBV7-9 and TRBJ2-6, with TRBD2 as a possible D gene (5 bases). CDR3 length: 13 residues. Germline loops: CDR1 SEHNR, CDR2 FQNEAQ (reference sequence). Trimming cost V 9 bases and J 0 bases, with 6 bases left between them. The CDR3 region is CARTSSGANVLTF. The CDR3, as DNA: TGTGCCAGAACTAGCTCTGGGGCCAACGTCCTGACTTTC. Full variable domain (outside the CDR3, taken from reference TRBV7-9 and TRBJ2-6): DTGVSQNPRHKITKRGQNVTFRCDPISEHNRLYWYRQTLGQGPEFLTYFQNEAQLEKSRLLSDRFSAERPKGSFSTLEIQRTEQGDSAMYLCARTSSGANVLTFGAGSRLTVL.

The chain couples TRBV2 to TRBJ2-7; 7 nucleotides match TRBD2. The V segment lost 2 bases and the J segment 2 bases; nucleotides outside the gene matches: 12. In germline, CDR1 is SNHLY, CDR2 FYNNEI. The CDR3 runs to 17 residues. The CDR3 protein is CASSEFEGAGTTYEQYF. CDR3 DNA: TGTGCCAGCAGTGAATTCGAAGGGGCAGGGACTACCTACGAGCAGTACTTC.

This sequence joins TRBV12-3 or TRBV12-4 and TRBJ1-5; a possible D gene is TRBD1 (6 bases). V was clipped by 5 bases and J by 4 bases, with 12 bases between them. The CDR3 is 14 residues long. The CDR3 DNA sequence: TGTGCCAGCAGTCCCGACAGGAATAATCAGCCCCAGCATTTT. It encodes CASSPDRNNQPQHF.

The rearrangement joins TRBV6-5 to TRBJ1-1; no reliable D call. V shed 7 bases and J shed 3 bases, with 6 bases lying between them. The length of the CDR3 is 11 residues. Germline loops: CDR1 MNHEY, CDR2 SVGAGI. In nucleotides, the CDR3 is TGTGCCAGCAAGAAGTACACTGAAGCTTTCTTT. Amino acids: CASKKYTEAFF.

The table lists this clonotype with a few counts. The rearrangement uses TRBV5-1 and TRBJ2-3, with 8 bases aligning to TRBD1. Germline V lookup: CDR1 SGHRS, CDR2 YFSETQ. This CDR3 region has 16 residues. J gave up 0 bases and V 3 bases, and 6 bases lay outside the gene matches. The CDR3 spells CASSWGDRGSTDTQYF. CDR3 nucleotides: TGCGCCAGCAGCTGGGGAGACAGGGGAAGCACAGATACGCAGTATTTT.

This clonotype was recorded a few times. In DNA form, the CDR3 reads TGCAGTGCTAGAGGGGGGTTCAGCATTCAGTACTTC. It specifies CSARGGFSIQYF. The chain is built from TRBV20-1 and TRBJ2-4, with D perhaps TRBD1 or TRBD2 (5 bases each). The CDR3 is 12 amino acids. CDR1 and CDR2 (germline): DFQATT, SNEGSKA (reference sequence). The germline V and J ends were trimmed by 1 base and 9 bases, with 10 bases remaining between them.

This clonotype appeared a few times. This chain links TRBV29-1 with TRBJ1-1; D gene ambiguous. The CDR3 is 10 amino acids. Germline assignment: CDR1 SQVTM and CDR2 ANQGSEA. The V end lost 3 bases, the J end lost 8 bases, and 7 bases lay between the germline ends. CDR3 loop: CSVDEGEAFF. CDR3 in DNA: TGCAGCGTTGACGAGGGCGAAGCTTTCTTT. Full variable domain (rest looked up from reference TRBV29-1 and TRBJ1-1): SAVISQKPSRDICQRGTSLTIQCQVDSQVTMMFWYRQQPGQSLTLIATANQGSEATYESGFVIDKFPISRPNLTFSTLTVSNMSPEDSSIYLCSVDEGEAFFGQGTRLTVV.

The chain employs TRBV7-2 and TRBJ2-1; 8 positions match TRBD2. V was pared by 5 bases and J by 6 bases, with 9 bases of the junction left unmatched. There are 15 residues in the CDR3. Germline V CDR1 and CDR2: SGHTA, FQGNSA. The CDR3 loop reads CASSPGGSNSNEQFF. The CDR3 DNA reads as TGTGCCAGCAGCCCGGGAGGGAGCAACTCCAATGAGCAGTTCTTC.

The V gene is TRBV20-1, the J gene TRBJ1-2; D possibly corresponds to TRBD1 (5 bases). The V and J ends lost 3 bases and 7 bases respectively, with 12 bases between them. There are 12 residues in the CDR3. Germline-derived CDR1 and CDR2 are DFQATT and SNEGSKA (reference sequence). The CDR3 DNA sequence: TGCAGTGCTAGGCGGCAGGGATCTGGCTACACCTTC. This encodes CSARRQGSGYTF.